The TCR beta chain described here comes from a study of T cell changes during pregnancy in multiple sclerosis. TCRdb's copy holds only in-frame clones and misses some; the assay was immunoSEQ multiplex PCR. The sample carries about 38,000 clones, 94% recorded once. The V and J ends lost 6 bases and 2 bases, in that order; junction bases with no gene match: 3. The length of the CDR3 is 14 residues. Germline CDR1 is LGHNT and CDR2 is FRNRAP. The chain couples TRBV12-5 to TRBJ2-1; 8 bases match TRBD1. This material consisted of CD4+ T cells from peripheral blood mononuclear cells, taken in the second trimester of pregnancy. The sequence derives from a female donor with multiple sclerosis, enrolled in a pregnancy study. The CDR3 region is CASGRTGTYNEQFF. The CDR3 nucleotides are TGTGCTAGTGGAAGGACAGGGACCTACAATGAGCAGTTCTTC.